The 23 T cell receptor beta chains listed next were all sequenced from one sample in a study of shared clonotypes between healthy human individuals. Generated by immunoSEQ multiplex PCR, the TCRdb table keeps only in-frame clones and is missing some. The sample comprises roughly 2,300,000 clones, about nine tenths of which are singletons, and approximately 0.41% rests with the top ten. The sequenced sample was naive CD4+ T cells from PBMCs. The subset is: CD45RA+ positively selected. These receptors all come from a man between 18 and 35 years old in good health. Some clones in this sample may be carry-over from other donors' samples.

This rearrangement joins TRBV7-9 to TRBJ2-3; D may be TRBD1 (5 bases). The CDR3 sequence is 15 residues long. CDR1 and CDR2 from the germline V gene are SEHNR and FQNEAQ (reference sequence). Trimming took off 3 bases at V and 3 bases at J, with 13 bases between the two ends. The CDR3 DNA reads as TGTGCCAGCAGCTTCCCCCAGGGCCGAACAGATACGCAGTATTTT. Its translation is CASSFPQGRTDTQYF.

The rearrangement links TRBV4-3 to TRBJ2-2; TRBD2 aligns across 9 bases. There are 16 residues in the CDR3. J was trimmed by 2 bases and V by 3 bases; bases with no gene match: 4. The germline CDR1 and CDR2 sequences are LGHNA and YSLEER. This CDR3 reads CASSHQTSGNTGELFF. DNA for the CDR3: TGCGCCAGCAGCCATCAGACTAGCGGAAACACCGGGGAGCTGTTTTTT.

The gene calls are TRBV30 and TRBJ2-5; D not resolved. Trimming pared 5 bases from V and 5 bases from J, leaving 9 bases between. In germline, CDR1 is GTSNPN, CDR2 SVGIG (reference sequence). This CDR3 comprises 11 residues. In nucleotides, the CDR3 is TGTGCCTGGGGTATGGGCGAGACCCAGTACTTC. It translates to CAWGMGETQYF.

The J gene is TRBJ2-5, the V gene TRBV18, with TRBD1 as a possible D gene (5 bases). V lost 1 base to trimming and J lost 1 base, with 16 bases between them. The CDR3 length is 17 residues. Germline CDR1 KGHSH, CDR2 LQKENI. The CDR3 coding sequence is TGTGCCAGCTCACCACTCTCGGCAGGGTCCATCCAAGAGACCCAGTACTTC. It encodes CASSPLSAGSIQETQYF.

This sequence joins TRBV7-6 and TRBJ2-1; perhaps TRBD1 as D (6 bases). V was trimmed by 0 bases and J by 3 bases, leaving 15 bases between them. CDR3 length equals 17 residues. Per the germline V gene, CDR1 is SGHVS and CDR2 is FNYEAQ. The CDR3 region is CASSLAVGRGYYNEQFF. DNA for the CDR3: TGTGCCAGCAGCTTAGCGGTCGGCAGGGGATACTACAATGAGCAGTTCTTC.

This clone is a singleton in its sample. This sequence joins TRBV5-1 and TRBJ1-2; D gene ambiguous. Per the germline V gene, CDR1 is SGHRS and CDR2 is YFSETQ. The CDR3 sequence is 14 residues long. The V gene lost 4 bases and the J gene lost 0 bases, with 10 bases spanning the gap. In DNA form, the CDR3 reads TGCGCCAGCAGCCCTGGGAGTTCTAACTATGGCTACACCTTC. Encoded protein: CASSPGSSNYGYTF.

This sequence joins TRBV5-1 and TRBJ2-1, with D perhaps TRBD2 (5 bases). Germline CDR1 SGHRS, CDR2 YFSETQ. This CDR3 contains 16 residues. Trimming cost V 1 base and J 6 bases, with 17 bases left between them. The CDR3 sequence is CASSLSLATPSNEQFF. Written as DNA, the CDR3 is TGCGCCAGCAGCTTGTCTCTAGCTACCCCTAGCAATGAGCAGTTCTTC.

The chain combines TRBV4-2 with TRBJ2-3, with D possibly being TRBD1 (6 bases). In germline, CDR1 is LGHNA, CDR2 YNFKEQ. This CDR3 region has 16 residues. Trimming removed 3 bases at V and 1 base at J, with 14 bases between. The CDR3 DNA is TGTGCCAGCAGCCACGAGATTTCAGGGGGCACAGATACGCAGTATTTT. Translation gives CASSHEISGGTDTQYF.

Turning to this clone: Additional DNA sequences in this sample encode the identical CDR3. The CDR3 reads CASSVVENTGELFF. The DNA of the CDR3 is TGTGCCAGCAGCGTAGTAGAGAACACCGGGGAGCTGTTTTTT. The chain combines TRBV9 with TRBJ2-2; D not resolved. In germline, CDR1 is SGDLS, CDR2 YYNGEE. Between the trimmed V and J ends, which lost 0 bases and 1 base, there was a span of 4 bases. This CDR3 comprises 14 residues. Full variable domain (outside the CDR3, taken from reference TRBV9 and TRBJ2-2): DSGVTQTPKHLITATGQRVTLRCSPRSGDLSVYWYQQSLDQGLQFLIQYYNGEERAKGNILERFSAQQFPDLHSELNLSSLELGDSALYFCASSVVENTGELFFGEGSRLTVL.

CDR3 bases: TGTGCCAGCACCCGCGTGGCGGGTCTGGAGCAGTTCTTC. It encodes CASTRVAGLEQFF. The gene calls are TRBV6-6 and TRBJ2-1, with D possibly being TRBD2 (5 bases). Germline CDR1 reads MNHNY; CDR2 reads SVGAGI (reference sequence). There are 13 residues in the CDR3. V was clipped by 7 bases and J by 10 bases, with 17 bases between them.

The gene calls are TRBV27 and TRBJ2-7, with a weak D call TRBD2 (5 bases). V dropped 2 bases and J dropped 1 base, with 12 bases sitting between them. The CDR3 runs 15 residues. Looked up from germline, CDR1 is MNHEY and CDR2 is SMNVEV (reference sequence). The CDR3 sequence: CASSLIGGQSYEQYF. The CDR3, as DNA: TGTGCCAGCAGTTTAATCGGCGGGCAATCCTACGAGCAGTACTTC.

There are a few counts of this clone. The chain joins TRBV28 to TRBJ1-5, with no clear D. Germline V gives CDR1 MDHEN, CDR2 SYDVKM. V lost 1 base and J lost 6, with 10 bases in between. CDR3 length equals 14 residues. In DNA, the CDR3 is TGTGCCAGCAGTTTATCGGTTAGCGGTCAGCCCCAGCATTTT. Its translation is CASSLSVSGQPQHF.

The chain has TRBV5-1 and TRBJ1-4, with D tentatively TRBD1 (6 bases). CDR1 SGHRS and CDR2 YFSETQ come from the germline V gene. This CDR3 region has 13 residues. Trimming removed 2 bases at V and 8 bases at J, with 10 bases between. The CDR3 here is CASSFGQGEKLFF. DNA for the CDR3: TGCGCCAGCAGCTTCGGGCAGGGGGAAAAACTGTTTTTT. Full variable domain (remainder filled in from reference TRBV5-1 and TRBJ1-4): KAGVTQTPRYLIKTRGQQVTLSCSPISGHRSVSWYQQTPGQGLQFLFEYFSETQRNKGNFPGRFSGRQFSNSRSEMNVSTLELGDSALYLCASSFGQGEKLFFGSGTQLSVL.

The chain is built from TRBV7-3 and TRBJ2-5; no clear D gene. The germline V and J ends were trimmed by 5 bases and 4 bases, with 11 bases remaining between them. The CDR3 sequence is 13 residues long. CDR1 and CDR2 (germline): SGHTA, FQGTGA. The CDR3 sequence is CASSPYIGETQYF. The CDR3 bases are TGTGCCAGCAGCCCGTATATCGGAGAGACCCAGTACTTC.

The chain couples TRBV21-1 to TRBJ1-4; the D call TRBD1 from the table was never checked on the DNA. TRBV21-1 is tagged as a pseudogene. This CDR3 is 16 amino acids long. CDR3: CASSIKYRDPNEKLFF. The CDR3, as DNA: TGTGCCAGCAGCATCAAATACAGGGACCCGAATGAAAAACTGTTTTTT.

The chain links TRBV19 to TRBJ2-7; 7 bases line up with TRBD2. The CDR3 is 14 amino acids. V trimming: 5 bases; J trimming: 2 bases; junction bases outside the gene matches: 6. From germline, CDR1 is LNHDA and CDR2 SQIVND (reference sequence). CDR3 nucleotide sequence: TGTGCCAGTAGTCCCAGCGGGGAGCCCTACGAGCAGTACTTC. This translates into CASSPSGEPYEQYF.

About this clone: Other DNA variants within this sample encode the same CDR3. The V and J genes are TRBV5-1 and TRBJ2-3, with 9 positions matching TRBD2. The CDR3 contains 15 residues. Germline-derived CDR1 and CDR2 are SGHRS and YFSETQ. Trimming cost V 1 base and J 5 bases; bases outside gene matches: 5. The CDR3 loop is CASSLIAGALDTQYF. The CDR3 DNA follows: TGCGCCAGCAGCTTGATAGCGGGAGCCTTAGATACGCAGTATTTT.

This clone was detected once. V is TRBV6-6 and J is TRBJ1-2, with D maybe TRBD1 (6 bases). V was cut by 5 bases and J by 0 bases, with 16 bases left in between. Germline V gene data show CDR1 as MNHNY and CDR2 as SVGAGI (reference sequence). The CDR3 loop spans 16 amino acids. CDR3 amino acids: CASSTGGGVSNYGYTF. DNA of the CDR3: TGTGCCAGCAGTACTGGGGGCGGCGTATCTAACTATGGCTACACCTTC.

This rearrangement joins TRBV7-3 to TRBJ2-2, with D unresolved. The ends were cut back, 1 base at V and 1 base at J, with 10 bases in the middle. Germline V gene sequence: CDR1 SGHTA, CDR2 FQGTGA. This CDR3 comprises 16 residues. CDR3 nucleotide sequence: TGTGCCAGCAGCTTAAGGGTTTCGGGGAACACCGGGGAGCTGTTTTTT. It is translated as CASSLRVSGNTGELFF.

The rearrangement uses TRBV11-3 and TRBJ2-4; TRBD2 might be the D (5 bases). CDR3 length: 15 amino acids. Trimming removed 4 bases at V and 7 bases at J, with 17 bases between. Germline V CDR1 and CDR2: SGHNT, YENEEA. CDR3 nucleotides: TGTGCCAGCAGCTCGAGCCATTATCCGGGGAACATTCAGTACTTC. It encodes CASSSSHYPGNIQYF.

The V and J genes are TRBV5-1 and TRBJ2-4; D may be TRBD1 or TRBD2 (5 bases each). The germline gives CDR1 SGHRS, CDR2 YFSETQ. Trimming removed 0 bases at V and 4 bases at J, with 11 bases between. This CDR3 contains 15 residues. The CDR3 sequence is CASSLGGREKNIQYF. The CDR3 DNA is TGCGCCAGCAGCTTGGGTGGCAGGGAGAAAAACATTCAGTACTTC.

Comment on this clone: The same CDR3 can be traced to other DNA sequences in this sample. This sequence joins TRBV5-4 and TRBJ2-2; 7 nucleotides agree with TRBD1. This CDR3 comprises 16 residues. J lost 0 bases, V lost 3 bases, and 5 bases had no gene match. Looked up from germline, CDR1 is SGHNT and CDR2 is YYREEE (reference sequence). This CDR3 is CASSSRTGANTGELFF. CDR3 nucleotide sequence: TGTGCCAGCAGCTCCCGGACAGGCGCGAACACCGGGGAGCTGTTTTTT.

This clone was picked up one time. V and J are TRBV5-1 and TRBJ2-5; D is possibly TRBD2 (5 bases). Germline V gene data show CDR1 as SGHRS and CDR2 as YFSETQ. V lost 4 bases and J 2 bases, leaving 15 bases between the germline ends. The CDR3 loop spans 15 amino acids. CDR3 sequence reads: CASSHGGSRQETQYF. For the CDR3, the DNA is TGCGCCAGCAGCCACGGCGGGTCTCGGCAAGAGACCCAGTACTTC.